These 23 T cell receptor beta chains share one sample of origin, sequenced in a study of tumor-infiltrating lymphocytes in primary liver carcinoma. Starting material for RNA and DNA co-extraction consisted of 20-30 mg of unsorted bulk tissue. From roughly 500 ng total RNA, TCR beta cDNA was generated with a primer in the constant region. Slightly modified ARM-PCR with three nested multiplex PCR rounds yielded TCR beta libraries. Use of TRBV1-TRBV30 forward primers with a C-beta reverse primer characterized the first two PCR rounds, which lasted 10 cycles each. Via MiXCR, TCRdb re-called the multiplex PCR reads, giving one row per CDR3 protein. The top ten hold 35% to 40% of the sample, which has roughly 22,000 distinct CDR3 sequences, approximately 80% seen once. The sequencing input was liver tumor tissue from sampling region 2. Subset of the sample: tumor region T2, inferior pole. Receptors were obtained from a woman in her twenties or thirties with primary liver carcinoma and hepatitis B virus infection.

The chain uses TRBV12-3 or TRBV12-4 and TRBJ2-1; 7 bases match TRBD2. After removal of 6 bases from V and 9 bases from J, the junction contained 14 bases not matched to a gene. The CDR3 length is 15 residues. The CDR3 DNA reads as TGTGCCAGCAGCCTGTCCAGGACTAGTAGACTTGAGCAGTTCTTC. Its protein product is CASSLSRTSRLEQFF.

A note on this clonotype: Compared with germline, one end of the junction differs, possibly owing to a read error. The chain is built from TRBV11-2 and TRBJ2-1; no clear D gene. The CDR3 has 14 residues. CDR1 and CDR2 from the germline V gene are SGHAT and FQNNGV. This chain's CDR3 is CDSSLLVGKDEQFF. The CDR3 DNA is TGTGACAGCAGCCTCTTAGTGGGAAAGGATGAGCAGTTCTTC.

This clonotype was seen a few times. Possible read error: a much larger clone is one base away. This rearrangement joins TRBV10-1 to TRBJ2-3; possibly TRBD1 for D (6 bases). Germline CDR1 is WNHNN and CDR2 is SYGVQD (reference sequence). The CDR3 has 14 amino acids. In DNA, the CDR3 is TGCACCAGCAGTGAGTCCCAGGGGACAGATACGCAGTATTTT. It yields the protein CTSSESQGTDTQYF.

In this sample, this clonotype turned up a few times. The chain recombines TRBV19 with TRBJ1-2, with 7 bases aligning to TRBD1. This CDR3 region has 12 residues. Germline CDR1 is LNHDA and CDR2 is SQIVND (reference sequence). The V gene end was trimmed by 7 bases and the J gene end by 7 bases; junction bases not matched to a gene: 6. The CDR3 is CASTAGGIGYTF. In nucleotides, the CDR3 is TGTGCCAGTACCGCAGGGGGGATTGGCTACACCTTC.

The chain employs TRBV18 and TRBJ2-3; weak D call: TRBD2 (5 bases). Germline V gene lookup returns CDR1 KGHSH and CDR2 LQKENI. V gave up 6 bases and J gave up 2 bases, with 12 bases separating them. The CDR3 loop spans 14 amino acids. The CDR3 region is CASSLSGVTDTQYF. CDR3 DNA: TGTGCCAGCTCGCTCTCCGGGGTCACAGATACGCAGTATTTT.

Worth noting for this clonotype: Without the conserved terminal phenylalanine or tryptophan, this CDR3 likely stems from a read error. The J gene is TRBJ2-3, the V gene TRBV12-3 or TRBV12-4; perhaps TRBD2 as D (5 bases). The CDR3 contains 15 residues. The CDR3: CASNFPPPSTNTQYS. For the CDR3, the DNA is TGTGCCAGCAATTTTCCCCCTCCTAGCACAAATACGCAGTATTCT.

The sample holds many counts of this clonotype. The rearrangement links TRBV29-1 to TRBJ2-1, with 10 bases identical to TRBD2. V gave up 8 bases and J gave up 7 bases; unmatched junction bases: 11. The germline CDR1 and CDR2 sequences are SQVTM and ANQGSEA. This CDR3 spans 14 amino acids. CDR3 nucleotides: TGCAGCACTGGGGCTAGCGGGAGATCGAATGAGCAGTTCTTC. Protein sequence: CSTGASGRSNEQFF.

Comment on this clonotype: It may be a read error: a sequence one base away is much more abundant. The chain employs TRBV24-1 and TRBJ2-1, with D uncertain. The CDR3 has 16 residues. The germline CDR1 and CDR2 sequences are KGHDR and SFDVKD. The CDR3 spells CAASDVRAQNYNEQFF. The DNA of the CDR3 is TGTGCCGCCAGTGACGTCCGGGCTCAAAACTACAATGAGCAGTTCTTC.

This clonotype was detected only once. Likely a read error: the CDR3 ends without its conserved phenylalanine or tryptophan. The chain uses TRBV4-1 and TRBJ2-1; D perhaps matches TRBD2 (5 bases). The CDR3 runs to 15 residues. Per germline, CDR1 MGHRA and CDR2 YSYEKL. The V end was cut by 8 bases, the J end by 12 bases, with 26 bases between. CDR3 nucleotides: TGCGCCAGCTGCCTTAATACGGGAACTCTTCATGGGCAGTTCTCC. It translates to CASCLNTGTLHGQFS.

This clonotype was seen only once. At one end, the junction sequence differs from germline, possibly due to a read error. The chain employs TRBV11-2 and TRBJ2-7, with D possibly TRBD2 on 6 matching bases. The CDR3 totals 13 residues. Per germline, CDR1 SGHAT and CDR2 FQNNGV. The CDR3 DNA reads TGTTTCAGCAGCTTTCCGGCGGGGTACGATCAGTACTTC. Translated, it gives CFSSFPAGYDQYF.

By sample share, this clonotype is medium-sized. Here the CDR3 reads CASSQDIHGLPYEQYF. The CDR3 DNA is TGCGCCAGCAGCCAAGATATACACGGTCTCCCCTACGAGCAGTACTTC. This chain uses TRBV4-3 with TRBJ2-7; no reliable D call. The length of the CDR3 is 16 residues. V was cut by 0 bases and J by 2 bases, with 14 bases left in between. Germline V lookup: CDR1 LGHNA, CDR2 YSLEER.

In its sample, this clonotype was seen once. The CDR3 does not end in the conserved phenylalanine or tryptophan, so this is likely a read error. V and J are TRBV6-1 and TRBJ1-2; D gene uncertain. The V end was cut by 10 bases, the J end by 0 bases, with 27 bases between. This CDR3 contains 18 residues. Germline-derived CDR1 and CDR2 are MNHNS and SASEGT. The CDR3 region has the DNA TGTGCCAACAATAAACGGTTCCTGGTCCTTAGATCTAACTATGGCTACACCTTA. Encoded protein: CANNKRFLVLRSNYGYTL.

Regarding this clonotype: Since the CDR3 does not end with the conserved phenylalanine or tryptophan, this likely comes from a read error. It is unclear where the CDR3 begins or ends on the DNA, so no DNA is shown, and the CDR3 is as TCRdb lists it. The genes are TRBV11-2 and TRBJ2-1; TRBD2, as called in the table, went unchecked against the DNA. Germline V lookup: CDR1 SGHAT, CDR2 FQNNGV. The CDR3 sequence runs 17 residues, both termini included. The CDR3 protein is CASSLGVSGSLFNEQLL.

Comment on this clonotype: The CDR3 does not end in the conserved phenylalanine or tryptophan, so this is likely a read error. The rearrangement joins TRBV7-9 to TRBJ1-4, with D unclear. Looked up from germline, CDR1 is SEHNR and CDR2 is FQNEAQ (reference sequence). The CDR3 extends over 15 amino acids. CDR3 residues: CASNLAQALNEKLFL. In DNA form, the CDR3 reads TGTGCCAGCAACTTAGCTCAGGCCCTAAATGAAAAACTGTTTTTA.

As regards this clonotype: The CDR3 ends on some other residue instead of the conserved phenylalanine or tryptophan, so this is likely a read error. The V and J genes are TRBV11-2 and TRBJ2-1; D is uncertain. CDR3 length equals 13 residues. Germline V lookup: CDR1 SGHAT, CDR2 FQNNGV. Deletions cut 1 base from V and 12 bases from J, with 13 bases between. CDR3 in DNA: TGTGCCAGCAGCTTAGGGCAGAGGTTTGGGCAGTTCTAC. This translates into CASSLGQRFGQFY.

A word on this clonotype: Relative to the germline gene, one junction end is altered; a read error may explain this. The DNA for the CDR3 is TGTGCCAGCAGCTTAAAGGAGAAGACAGGGGTCCGCTCTGGGGCCAACATCCTGACTTTC. The encoded protein is CASSLKEKTGVRSGANILTF. The V and J genes are TRBV12-3 or TRBV12-4 and TRBJ2-6; 8 nucleotides agree with TRBD1. CDR3 length: 20 residues.

Turning to this clonotype: This may stem from a read error, because a much larger clone lies one nucleotide away. V and J are TRBV18 and TRBJ2-1, with D unresolved. The germline CDR1 and CDR2 sequences are KGHSH and LQKENI. The length of the CDR3 is 13 residues. The CDR3 sequence: CASTPHSGNEQFF. The CDR3 DNA sequence: TGTGCCAGCACACCCCACTCGGGCAATGAGCAGTTCTTC.

The J gene is TRBJ2-3, the V gene TRBV24-1, with D possibly called TRBD1 or TRBD2 (5 bases each). CDR3 length: 14 amino acids. Between the trimmed V and J ends, which lost 2 bases and 10 bases, there was a span of 15 bases. The germline V gene encodes CDR1 KGHDR and CDR2 SFDVKD. CDR3 nucleotides: TGTGCCACCAGTGATTCTATCGGGACGGTGTCGCAGTATTTT. Protein product: CATSDSIGTVSQYF.

This clonotype was recorded only once. One end of the junction is discordant with germline, which a read error may explain. The chain links TRBV6-1 to TRBJ2-2, with D perhaps TRBD1 or TRBD2 (6 bases each). Germline V gene data show CDR1 as MNHNS and CDR2 as SASEGT. The CDR3 totals 18 residues. The CDR3 loop reads CASSETLPGGAEHRGAVF. The CDR3 DNA is TGTGCCAGCAGTGAAACCCTTCCCGGGGGCGCCGAACACCGGGGAGCTGTTTTT.

This chain connects TRBV12-3 or TRBV12-4 to TRBJ2-3; D remains ambiguous. This CDR3 has 15 residues. CDR3 sequence (DNA): TGTGTCTGCAGTTTTCCCCTTCCTAGCACAGATACGCAGTATTTT. It translates to CVCSFPLPSTDTQYF.

Turning to this clonotype: The junction shows a germline mismatch at one end, possibly a read error. The rearrangement joins TRBV6-1 to TRBJ2-2, with D perhaps TRBD1 or TRBD2 (5 bases each). Germline V gene data show CDR1 as MNHNS and CDR2 as SASEGT. This CDR3 is built from 19 residues. The CDR3 is CDSSETLPWGAANTGELLF. Here the CDR3 DNA reads TGTGACAGCAGTGAAACCCTTCCCTGGGGCGCCGCGAACACCGGGGAGCTGCTTTTT.

This rearrangement joins TRBV4-3 to TRBJ2-7; D remains unclear. This CDR3 is 14 amino acids long. Per the germline V gene, CDR1 is LGHNA and CDR2 is YSLEER. Here the CDR3 DNA reads TGCGCAGGCAGCCACACTGCCCTTTCCATCGAGCAGTACTTC. As protein: CAGSHTALSIEQYF.

Details on this clonotype: One junction end does not reproduce the germline sequence, and a read error may be involved. The CDR3 DNA follows: TGTGCCAGCAGCCAAGATGCAGGGGCACCTATACTCACAGATACACAGTATTTT. Amino acids: CASSQDAGAPILTDTQYF. The gene calls are TRBV4-3 and TRBJ2-3; D may be TRBD1 (6 bases). Germline CDR1 is LGHNA and CDR2 is YSLEER. The CDR3 spans 18 residues.